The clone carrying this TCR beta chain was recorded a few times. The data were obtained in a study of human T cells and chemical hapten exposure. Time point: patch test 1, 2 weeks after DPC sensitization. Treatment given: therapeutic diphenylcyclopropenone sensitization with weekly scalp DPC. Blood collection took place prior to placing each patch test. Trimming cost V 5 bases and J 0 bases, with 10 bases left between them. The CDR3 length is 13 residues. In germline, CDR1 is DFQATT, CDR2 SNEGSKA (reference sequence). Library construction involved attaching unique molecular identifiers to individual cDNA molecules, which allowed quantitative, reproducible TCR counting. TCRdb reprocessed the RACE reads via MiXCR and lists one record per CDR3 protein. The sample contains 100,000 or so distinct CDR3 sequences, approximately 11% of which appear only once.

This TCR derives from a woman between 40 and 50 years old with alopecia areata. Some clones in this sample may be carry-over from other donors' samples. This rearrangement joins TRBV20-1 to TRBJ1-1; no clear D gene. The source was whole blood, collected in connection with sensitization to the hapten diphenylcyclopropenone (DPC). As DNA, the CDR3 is TGCAGTGCTGAAGAGGCAATGAACACTGAAGCTTTCTTT. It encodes CSAEEAMNTEAFF.